These 18 T cell receptor beta chains were all obtained from the same sample, sequenced in a study of T cell responses to AZD1222 COVID-19 vaccine. Generated by immunoSEQ multiplex PCR, the TCRdb table keeps only in-frame clones and is missing some. The table has tens of thousands of clones, roughly 87% seen once. The source material was peripheral blood, sampled on day 0 of AZD1222 vaccination. The receptor source for this set is an adult in good health.

V is TRBV27 and J is TRBJ2-6; 8 bases are shared with TRBD1. V shed 4 bases and J 0 bases; nucleotides not matched to a gene: 8. CDR3 length: 18 amino acids. CDR1 and CDR2 from the germline V gene are MNHEY and SMNVEV (reference sequence). The CDR3 coding sequence is TGTGCCAGCAGTTCATCAGGGGGCCTTCCCTCTGGGGCCAACGTCCTGACTTTC. Its protein is CASSSSGGLPSGANVLTF. The full variable domain, rest sourced from reference TRBV27 and TRBJ2-6, is EAQVTQNPRYLITVTGKKLTVTCSQNMNHEYMSWYRQDPGLGLRQIYYSMNVEVTDKGDVPEGYKVSRKEKRNFPLILESPSPNQTSLYFCASSSSGGLPSGANVLTFGAGSRLTVL.

The chain joins TRBV25-1 to TRBJ1-1, with TRBD1 matching over 8 bases. This CDR3 comprises 15 residues. The germline gives CDR1 MGHDK, CDR2 SYGVNS. The V gene end was trimmed by 3 bases and the J gene end by 5 bases; junction bases not matched to a gene: 8. CDR3 sequence reads: CASSDPVTGATEAFF. DNA for the CDR3: TGTGCCAGCAGTGACCCCGTGACAGGGGCGACTGAAGCTTTCTTT.

The CDR3 nucleotides are TGTGCCAGCAGCTTAGAGGGGAGGTCGAACACTGAAGCTTTCTTT. It is translated as CASSLEGRSNTEAFF. The V and J genes are TRBV11-2 and TRBJ1-1; no reliable D call. The germline V gene encodes CDR1 SGHAT and CDR2 FQNNGV. Trimming shortened V by 0 bases and J by 1 base, and 9 bases separated the two germline ends. CDR3 length equals 15 residues.

The chain uses TRBV5-1 and TRBJ2-2; D may be TRBD1 or TRBD2 (5 bases each). V was shortened by 4 bases and J by 0 bases, with 13 bases between the two germline ends. CDR1 is SGHRS, CDR2 YFSETQ, per germline. The CDR3 loop spans 16 amino acids. In DNA, the CDR3 is TGCGCCAGCAGCCTACGAGGGGCTCCGAACACCGGGGAGCTGTTTTTT. Its protein product is CASSLRGAPNTGELFF.

V gene TRBV3-1 (or the pseudogene TRBV3-2) combines with J gene TRBJ2-1, with D perhaps matching TRBD2 (6 bases). V shed 3 bases and J shed 4 bases, with 19 bases lying between them. The CDR3 covers 17 residues. From germline, CDR1 is LGHDT and CDR2 YNNKEL (reference sequence). The CDR3 region has the DNA TGTGCCAGCAGCCATGGTTTGGGGACTGAGGCTTACAATGAGCAGTTCTTC. Residues: CASSHGLGTEAYNEQFF.

This chain uses TRBV9 with TRBJ2-2, with unresolved D. CDR1 and CDR2 (germline): SGDLS, YYNGEE. V gave up 2 bases and J gave up 4 bases, with 15 bases separating them. This CDR3 has 16 residues. The CDR3 reads CASSVPKEQSTGELFF. The DNA for the CDR3 is TGTGCCAGCAGCGTTCCCAAGGAGCAGAGCACCGGGGAGCTGTTTTTT. The whole variable domain, remainder taken from reference TRBV9 and TRBJ2-2, is DSGVTQTPKHLITATGQRVTLRCSPRSGDLSVYWYQQSLDQGLQFLIQYYNGEERAKGNILERFSAQQFPDLHSELNLSSLELGDSALYFCASSVPKEQSTGELFFGEGSRLTVL.

This chain uses TRBV9 with TRBJ1-3, with 8 bases lining up with TRBD1. The length of the CDR3 is 17 residues. Germline V gene data show CDR1 as SGDLS and CDR2 as YYNGEE. Losses at the gene ends were 0 bases for V and 0 bases for J; bases not matched to a gene: 5. CDR3 nucleotides: TGTGCCAGCAGCGTAGGGGGACAGGTCAGCTCTGGAAACACCATATATTTT. Protein product: CASSVGGQVSSGNTIYF.

This chain joins TRBV28 and TRBJ1-4; TRBD1 is a possible D gene (6 bases). V lost 4 bases and J 4 bases, leaving 10 bases between the germline ends. Per the germline V gene, CDR1 is MDHEN and CDR2 is SYDVKM. There are 14 residues in the CDR3. The CDR3 coding sequence is TGTGCCAGCAGTTGGGGGGGCGGTAATGAAAAACTGTTTTTT. Its translation is CASSWGGGNEKLFF.

The genes are TRBV3-1 (or the pseudogene TRBV3-2) and TRBJ2-7, with D perhaps TRBD2 (6 bases). The CDR3 has 14 amino acids. Germline values: CDR1 LGHDT, CDR2 YNNKEL (reference sequence). The V gene lost 4 bases and the J gene lost 6 bases, with 16 bases spanning the gap. This chain's CDR3 is CASSRLQFGGEQYF. The DNA for the CDR3 is TGTGCCAGCAGCCGCCTTCAATTCGGGGGCGAGCAGTACTTC.

This clone was found a few times. This chain links TRBV3-1 (or the pseudogene TRBV3-2) with TRBJ1-5; no clear D gene. The CDR3 contains 13 residues. Trimming shortened V by 0 bases and J by 10 bases, and 10 bases separated the two germline ends. Germline V gene lookup returns CDR1 LGHDT and CDR2 YNNKEL (reference sequence). As DNA, the CDR3 is TGTGCCAGCAGCCAAGAAACTTGGGGTCCCCAGCATTTT. Translated: CASSQETWGPQHF.

This chain uses TRBV19 with TRBJ2-2, with 10 bases identical to TRBD2. CDR1 and CDR2 (germline): LNHDA, SQIVND (reference sequence). V lost 4 bases to trimming and J lost 4 bases; unmatched junction nucleotides: 9. The CDR3 contains 17 residues. For the CDR3, the DNA is TGTGCCAGTAGTAAGTCAGCGGGAGGGCCGGGCACCGGGGAGCTGTTTTTT. Translation: CASSKSAGGPGTGELFF. The full variable domain, with the rest looked up from reference TRBV19 and TRBJ2-2, is DGGITQSPKYLFRKEGQNVTLSCEQNLNHDAMYWYRQDPGQGLRLIYYSQIVNDFQKGDIAEGYSVSREKKESFPLTVTSAQKNPTAFYLCASSKSAGGPGTGELFFGEGSRLTVL.

The sample holds one count of this clone. The genes are TRBV7-9 and TRBJ1-2, with TRBD1 as a possible D gene (6 bases). The CDR3 runs to 15 residues. V lost 5 bases, J lost 5 bases, and 18 bases lay in between. CDR1 is SEHNR, CDR2 FQNEAQ, per germline (reference sequence). This chain's CDR3 is CASSHRDTPIYGYTF. The CDR3, as DNA: TGTGCCAGCAGCCACCGGGACACGCCGATTTATGGCTACACCTTC.

The V gene is TRBV2, the J gene TRBJ1-3; no definite D call. Between the trimmed V and J ends, which lost 8 bases and 11 bases, there was a span of 13 bases. The CDR3 extends over 11 amino acids. In germline, CDR1 is SNHLY, CDR2 FYNNEI. In nucleotides, the CDR3 is TGTGCCAGCCGTGGAACAAGCGCCATATATTTT. This encodes CASRGTSAIYF.

The chain recombines TRBV7-2 with TRBJ2-7; 7 nucleotides align to TRBD1. CDR1 is SGHTA and CDR2 is FQGNSA in the germline V gene. The CDR3 totals 12 residues. J lost 3 bases, V lost 5 bases, and 1 base had no gene match. CDR3 loop: CASSPGGYEQYF. Here the CDR3 DNA reads TGTGCCAGCAGCCCAGGGGGCTACGAGCAGTACTTC.

The rearrangement uses TRBV7-9 and TRBJ1-5; D call uncertain. The length of the CDR3 is 16 residues. V lost 1 base to trimming and J lost 3 bases, with 13 bases between them. Germline V lookup: CDR1 SEHNR, CDR2 FQNEAQ (reference sequence). The CDR3 nucleotides are TGTGCCAGCAGCTTAGGGACTACGGGCGACAATCAGCCCCAGCATTTT. It yields the protein CASSLGTTGDNQPQHF.

The J gene is TRBJ2-7, the V gene TRBV5-1; 12 nucleotides align to TRBD2. The germline V gene has CDR1 SGHRS and CDR2 YFSETQ. This CDR3 comprises 17 residues. J was trimmed by 2 bases and V by 4 bases; bases with no gene match: 10. The CDR3 loop is CASSPLAGGLSPYEQYF. Written as DNA, the CDR3 is TGCGCCAGCAGCCCACTAGCGGGAGGCCTCAGCCCCTACGAGCAGTACTTC.

This chain connects TRBV6-4 to TRBJ1-3, with TRBD1 as a possible D gene (5 bases). The germline V and J ends were trimmed by 11 bases and 5 bases, with 13 bases remaining between them. The CDR3 sequence is 12 residues long. Germline V gene lookup returns CDR1 MRHNA and CDR2 SNTAGT. The CDR3 is CAGRNRRNTIYF. The CDR3 DNA reads TGTGCCGGACGCAACAGGAGAAACACCATATATTTT.

J is TRBJ2-7 and V is TRBV7-6; TRBD2 matches 11 bases. The CDR3 consists of 16 residues. V was clipped by 2 bases and J by 2 bases; unmatched bases: 5. Germline V gene data show CDR1 as SGHVS and CDR2 as FNYEAQ. CDR3: CASSLIAGGLPYEQYF. CDR3 in DNA: TGTGCCAGCAGCTTAATAGCGGGAGGGCTTCCCTACGAGCAGTACTTC. Looking up the rest from reference TRBV7-6 and TRBJ2-7 gives the full variable domain: GAGVSQSPRYKVTKRGQDVALRCDPISGHVSLYWYRQALGQGPEFLTYFNYEAQQDKSGLPNDRFSAERPEGSISTLTIQRTEQRDSAMYRCASSLIAGGLPYEQYFGPGTRLTVT.